This entry describes one TCR beta chain. The data were obtained in a study of cytomegalovirus exposure and HLA in healthy donors. Germline loops: CDR1 SGHTA, CDR2 FQGNSA. V lost 8 bases, J lost 1 base, and 15 bases lay in between. This CDR3 is 14 amino acids long. PCR used 60 Vbeta primers and 13 Jbeta primers. Assay used: immunoSEQ multiplex PCR; TCRdb lists only in-frame clones, some missing. The repertoire table contains approximately 50,000 clones. The V and J genes are TRBV7-2 and TRBJ2-7; D call uncertain. The sample taken for sequencing was PBMCs. This receptor was obtained from a male donor in good health and CMV-seropositive. For the CDR3, the DNA is TGTGCCAGCGCGCCGGTGGGCGCATCCTACGAGCAGTACTTC. Its protein is CASAPVGASYEQYF.